Below, 18 T cell receptor beta chains from the same sample are listed, as sequenced in a study of blood T cell repertoires in COVID-19. The method was immunoSEQ multiplex PCR; TCRdb's version includes in-frame clones alone and lacks a portion of them. The data contain around 700,000 clones, 85% to 90% of them singletons. The specimen sequenced was peripheral blood. The receptors were sampled from a young woman with acute or convalescent COVID-19.

The V call is TRBV14, the J call TRBJ1-2, with 8 bases fitting TRBD1. The CDR3 has 14 residues. Germline V gene lookup returns CDR1 SGHDN and CDR2 FVKESK. The V gene end was trimmed by 4 bases and the J gene end by 5 bases; junction bases not matched to a gene: 6. The CDR3 loop is CASSPLGQAYGYTF. The CDR3 DNA follows: TGTGCCAGCAGCCCCCTGGGACAGGCGTATGGCTACACCTTC.

The chain recombines TRBV10-2 with TRBJ1-6; weak D call: TRBD1 (6 bases). CDR3 length: 14 residues. Trimming removed 4 bases at V and 7 bases at J, with 11 bases between. Germline loops: CDR1 WSHSY, CDR2 SAAADI. For the CDR3, the DNA is TGCGCCAGCAGTGGAACAGGGTTCAATTCACCCCTCCACTTT. It yields the protein CASSGTGFNSPLHF.

The chain uses TRBV5-1 and TRBJ2-7; 12 bases are a match to TRBD1. The CDR3 has 15 residues. The V and J ends lost 4 bases and 5 bases, in that order; junction bases with no gene match: 7. Germline V lookup: CDR1 SGHRS, CDR2 YFSETQ. This chain's CDR3 is CASSGGTGGNHEQYF. The DNA of the CDR3 is TGCGCCAGCAGCGGCGGGACAGGGGGCAACCACGAGCAGTACTTC.

The rearrangement joins TRBV28 to TRBJ1-5, with TRBD1 matching 7 bases. V shed 8 bases and J 0 bases; nucleotides not matched to a gene: 10. Germline V lookup: CDR1 MDHEN, CDR2 SYDVKM. This CDR3 is 16 amino acids long. CDR3 in DNA: TGTGCCAGCTGCTACAGGGGAGTGGGTAGCAATCAGCCCCAGCATTTT. Its protein product is CASCYRGVGSNQPQHF.

The table lists this clone with a count of one. This chain links TRBV19 with TRBJ2-3; 8 bases fit TRBD2. V trimming: 5 bases; J trimming: 0 bases; junction bases outside the gene matches: 10. The CDR3 sequence is 17 residues long. The germline V gene encodes CDR1 LNHDA and CDR2 SQIVND (reference sequence). As DNA, the CDR3 is TGTGCCAGTAGTCCCCTGGCGGGGGGACTTAGCACAGATACGCAGTATTTT. It is translated as CASSPLAGGLSTDTQYF.

This chain joins TRBV6-1 and TRBJ1-6; D is perhaps TRBD1 (5 bases). The CDR3 extends over 16 amino acids. The germline CDR1 and CDR2 sequences are MNHNS and SASEGT. Trimming removed 0 bases at V and 10 bases at J, with 16 bases between. The CDR3 sequence is CASSEARGEVFSPLHF. CDR3 sequence (DNA): TGTGCCAGCAGTGAAGCGCGGGGGGAGGTTTTCTCACCCCTCCACTTT.

The chain employs TRBV4-3 and TRBJ2-7; a weak D match, TRBD1 (5 bases). V lost 4 bases and J lost 1, with 8 bases in between. Per germline, CDR1 LGHNA and CDR2 YSLEER. The CDR3 totals 13 residues. The chain's CDR3 is CASSPTVSYEQYF. The DNA for the CDR3 is TGCGCCAGCAGCCCGACAGTGTCCTACGAGCAGTACTTC.

The chain has TRBV12-5 and TRBJ1-2; TRBD1 matches 8 bases. Germline V lookup: CDR1 LGHNT, CDR2 FRNRAP. The CDR3 length is 14 residues. The V gene end was trimmed by 7 bases and the J gene end by 7 bases; junction bases not matched to a gene: 11. CDR3 DNA sequence: TGTGCTAGTGTTCTTCAGGGGGCCCTCCGTGGCTACACCTTC. Residues: CASVLQGALRGYTF.

The J gene is TRBJ1-5, the V gene TRBV6-5, with 7 bases matching TRBD1. V lost 6 bases, J lost 5 bases, and 7 bases stayed unmatched. In germline, CDR1 is MNHEY, CDR2 SVGAGI. This CDR3 contains 14 residues. The CDR3, as DNA: TGTGCCAGCAGGACAGGGTGGGCCTATCAGCCCCAGCATTTT. Translated, it gives CASRTGWAYQPQHF.

The J gene is TRBJ1-5, the V gene TRBV7-2; D not resolved. The germline gives CDR1 SGHTA, CDR2 FQGNSA. V dropped 5 bases and J dropped 7 bases, with 15 bases sitting between them. CDR3 size: 14 residues. The CDR3 DNA follows: TGTGCCAGCAGCGCCGCTCTGGTCGGGCAGCCCCAGCATTTT. It yields the protein CASSAALVGQPQHF.

V usage is TRBV30 and J usage is TRBJ2-2, with a tentative D call TRBD2 (7 bases). The CDR3 runs 15 residues. Germline V lookup: CDR1 GTSNPN, CDR2 SVGIG (reference sequence). Trimming took off 4 bases at V and 3 bases at J, with 15 bases between the two ends. CDR3 residues: CAWTVGGAYTGELFF. Written as DNA, the CDR3 is TGTGCCTGGACCGTTGGGGGGGCCTACACCGGGGAGCTGTTTTTT. The full variable domain, with the rest looked up from reference TRBV30 and TRBJ2-2, is SQTIHQWPATLVQPVGSPLSLECTVEGTSNPNLYWYRQAAGRGLQLLFYSVGIGQISSEVPQNLSASRPQDRQFILSSKKLLLSDSGFYLCAWTVGGAYTGELFFGEGSRLTVL.

The V gene is TRBV5-4, the J gene TRBJ1-3, with D possibly matching TRBD1 (5 bases). The CDR3 covers 15 residues. The germline V gene encodes CDR1 SGHNT and CDR2 YYREEE (reference sequence). Trimming took off 4 bases at V and 4 bases at J, with 15 bases between the two ends. The chain's CDR3 is CASSPGGQGGNTIYF. The CDR3 DNA sequence: TGTGCCAGCAGCCCCGGAGGGCAGGGAGGAAACACCATATATTTT.

The rearrangement uses TRBV5-4 and TRBJ1-1; D unclear. The CDR3 consists of 13 residues. Germline loops: CDR1 SGHNT, CDR2 YYREEE (reference sequence). V lost 4 bases, J lost 1 base, and 8 bases lay in between. This CDR3 is CASSISRNTEAFF. Here the CDR3 DNA reads TGTGCCAGCAGCATATCCAGGAACACTGAAGCTTTCTTT.

The rearrangement uses TRBV6-5 and TRBJ1-6; TRBD1 is a possible D gene (5 bases). V gave up 0 bases and J gave up 7 bases, with 10 bases separating them. The CDR3 spans 15 residues. The V gene's germline CDR1 is MNHEY and CDR2 SVGAGI. The CDR3 protein is CASSYSGEGNSPLHF. The CDR3 bases are TGTGCCAGCAGTTACTCGGGGGAGGGAAATTCACCCCTCCACTTT.

The J gene is TRBJ1-1, the V gene TRBV30; unclear D gene. V was pared by 5 bases and J by 3 bases, with 7 bases between. The CDR3 contains 11 residues. Germline loops: CDR1 GTSNPN, CDR2 SVGIG (reference sequence). The CDR3 protein is CAWAGYTEAFF. The CDR3 nucleotides read TGTGCCTGGGCGGGGTACACTGAAGCTTTCTTT.

This clone was counted only a few times. V usage is TRBV20-1 and J usage is TRBJ1-2; D is ambiguous. Germline V gives CDR1 DFQATT, CDR2 SNEGSKA (reference sequence). CDR3 length: 10 residues. Trimming removed 5 bases at V and 8 bases at J, with 9 bases between. CDR3 sequence reads: CSAPGLGYTF. DNA for the CDR3: TGCAGTGCTCCCGGGTTGGGCTACACCTTC.

The chain is built from TRBV6-1 and TRBJ1-4; D perhaps matches TRBD1 (5 bases). Looked up from germline, CDR1 is MNHNS and CDR2 is SASEGT. V was pared by 2 bases and J by 4 bases, with 17 bases between. The CDR3 runs to 17 residues. The CDR3 spells CASSEIVPGPNNEKLFF. The CDR3 nucleotides are TGTGCCAGCAGTGAAATAGTCCCAGGGCCAAATAATGAAAAACTGTTTTTT.

This clone was counted once. The chain links TRBV5-6 to TRBJ2-7; D is unresolved. V was shortened by 0 bases and J by 0 bases, with 7 bases between the two germline ends. This CDR3 contains 14 residues. Germline lookup yields CDR1 SGHDT and CDR2 YYEEEE. The CDR3 is CASSLGSNSYEQYF. CDR3 nucleotide sequence: TGTGCCAGCAGCTTGGGTAGCAACTCCTACGAGCAGTACTTC. The full variable domain, completed using reference TRBV5-6 and TRBJ2-7, is DAGVTQSPTHLIKTRGQQVTLRCSPKSGHDTVSWYQQALGQGPQFIFQYYEEEERQRGNFPDRFSGHQFPNYSSELNVNALLLGDSALYLCASSLGSNSYEQYFGPGTRLTVT.